Here is one T cell receptor (beta chain) with its context. What it recognizes is unknown. The sample belongs to a study of vaccination and CD4 T cells after COVID-19. As for treatment: approximately 9-day PBMC culture with coronavirus spike peptide pools or control peptides (ViraFEST assay). Findings and limits, study-wide: Convalescent patients saw a median around 83% of their reactive clones show up only after vaccination.

An Oncomine TCR Beta short-read assay was used to sequence the DNA from cultured CD4+ T cells. Investigators obtained genomic DNA by extraction from cultured CD4+ T cells. TCRdb re-called the PCR reads through MiXCR, storing one row per CDR3 protein. Here the sample spans about 18,000 distinct CDR3 sequences, around 45% being singletons. V was clipped by 2 bases and J by 1 base, with 12 bases between them. The length of the CDR3 is 15 residues. Sequencing used CD4+ T cells from blood, cultured in vitro, obtained before SARS-CoV-2 vaccination. This sequence originates from a human donor who received a COVID-19 vaccine. V and J are TRBV12-3 or TRBV12-4 and TRBJ2-7; tentatively, D is TRBD1 (5 bases). CDR3 amino acids: CASSLQQGSSYEQYF. CDR3 coding DNA: TGTGCCAGCAGTTTACAGCAGGGATCATCCTACGAGCAGTACTTC.